The 14 T cell receptor beta chains given below trace back to one sample, sequenced in a study of blood T cell repertoires in COVID-19 (dated by TCRdb to 2018 to 2021). Libraries were prepared through the immunoSEQ multiplex PCR assay. Sourced from immuneACCESS, this table was stored by TCRdb with only in-frame sequences that have V and J called. A share of the clones is absent; for the studies checked, an unresolved V gene accounts for under half, and the remainder has no known explanation. In all, the sample holds over 20,000 clones, and about 70% of those were seen once. Of the sample, 5% to 8% falls within the top ten clones. The sample consisted of peripheral blood. The receptors derive from a man in his fifties or sixties with COVID-19, enrolled during active disease.

The gene calls are TRBV7-8 and TRBJ1-1, with D uncertain. Looked up from germline, CDR1 is SGHVS and CDR2 is FQNEAQ. V was pared by 2 bases and J by 0 bases, with 10 bases between. The CDR3 sequence is 15 residues long. The CDR3 protein is CASSLKRQLNTEAFF. CDR3 in DNA: TGTGCCAGCAGCTTAAAGCGCCAGTTGAACACTGAAGCTTTCTTT.

The gene calls are TRBV27 and TRBJ2-1, with 10 bases that match TRBD2. With 5 bases clipped from V and 6 bases from J, the junction kept 13 bases outside the gene matches. Germline V gives CDR1 MNHEY, CDR2 SMNVEV (reference sequence). The CDR3 runs 17 residues. CDR3 amino acids: CASSPTLLAGMGNEQFF. Written as DNA, the CDR3 is TGTGCCAGCAGTCCTACCCTACTAGCGGGGATGGGCAATGAGCAGTTCTTC.

V gene TRBV2 combines with J gene TRBJ1-5; 7 bases are shared with TRBD1. The CDR3 runs to 15 residues. V gave up 6 bases and J gave up 2 bases; unmatched junction bases: 7. Germline CDR1 and CDR2: SNHLY and FYNNEI. In nucleotides, the CDR3 is TGTGCCAGCAGCGGGGACAGTTTGGGCAATCAGCCCCAGCATTTT. This gives the protein CASSGDSLGNQPQHF.

The chain combines TRBV10-1 with TRBJ2-1; D is unresolved. The CDR3 extends over 13 amino acids. Germline-derived CDR1 and CDR2 are WNHNN and SYGVQD (reference sequence). V was pared by 0 bases and J by 10 bases, with 10 bases between. The CDR3 nucleotides are TGCGCCAGCAGTGAGTCAGGAGTCTACGAGCAGTTCTTC. Its protein is CASSESGVYEQFF.

This chain joins TRBV6-1 and TRBJ1-2; possibly TRBD1 for D (5 bases). CDR3 length: 13 amino acids. V lost 3 bases and J lost 7, with 12 bases in between. Germline V lookup: CDR1 MNHNS, CDR2 SASEGT. CDR3 sequence (DNA): TGTGCCAGCAGTGACCAGGGAGGAAGTGGCTACACCTTC. Translated: CASSDQGGSGYTF.

V and J are TRBV18 and TRBJ1-2, with D unclear. V was clipped by 2 bases and J by 7 bases, with 17 bases between them. The CDR3 contains 15 residues. Germline lookup yields CDR1 KGHSH and CDR2 LQKENI. The CDR3 region has the DNA TGTGCCAGCTCACCAACCCCAGATGCTTGGAGTGGCTACACCTTC. This gives the protein CASSPTPDAWSGYTF.

This chain joins TRBV11-3 and TRBJ2-1, with 8 bases aligning to TRBD2. The CDR3 is 15 amino acids. Germline V gene sequence: CDR1 SGHNT, CDR2 YENEEA. V gave up 0 bases and J gave up 12 bases; unmatched junction bases: 10. CDR3 loop: CASSLDTGKSGGQFF. In nucleotides, the CDR3 is TGTGCCAGCAGCTTAGATACCGGAAAGAGCGGGGGGCAGTTCTTC.

CDR3 in DNA: TGTGCCAGCCGCGAACAGGGGGCAGGCACCGGGGAGCTGTTTTTT. It yields the protein CASREQGAGTGELFF. The V and J genes are TRBV2 and TRBJ2-2; TRBD1 matches 9 bases. There are 15 residues in the CDR3. With V trimmed by 8 bases and J by 4 bases, 8 bases remained unmatched. Germline V gene lookup returns CDR1 SNHLY and CDR2 FYNNEI.

The V call is TRBV18, the J call TRBJ2-5, with TRBD2 identical over 14 bases. CDR3 size: 17 residues. Trimming removed 3 bases from V and 3 bases from J; junction bases left unmatched: 6. Germline loops: CDR1 KGHSH, CDR2 LQKENI. The CDR3 nucleotides read TGTGCCAGCTCACCCCAGACTAGCGGGGGGGCGGAAGAGACCCAGTACTTC. Amino acids: CASSPQTSGGAEETQYF.

This chain links TRBV6-6 with TRBJ1-6, with D hard to call. Per germline, CDR1 MNHNY and CDR2 SVGAGI (reference sequence). V dropped 0 bases and J dropped 11 bases, with 8 bases sitting between them. This CDR3 spans 13 amino acids. As DNA, the CDR3 is TGTGCCAGCAGTTACTCGATGAGGCCACCCCTCCACTTT. This encodes CASSYSMRPPLHF.

V is TRBV29-1 and J is TRBJ1-4, with TRBD1 as a possible D gene (5 bases). CDR1 and CDR2 from the germline V gene are SQVTM and ANQGSEA. The V gene lost 0 bases and the J gene lost 10 bases, with 15 bases spanning the gap. The length of the CDR3 is 14 residues. Here the CDR3 DNA reads TGCAGCGTTGAAGAAGGGGCCGGTCGCGGAAAACTGTTTTTT. Protein sequence: CSVEEGAGRGKLFF.

This clone was observed a handful of times. The V and J genes are TRBV5-1 and TRBJ1-2; 9 bases align to TRBD1. Germline V gives CDR1 SGHRS, CDR2 YFSETQ. The CDR3 is 14 residues long. J lost 11 bases, V lost 3 bases, and 11 bases had no gene match. The CDR3 reads CASSWGTGSGSYTF. In DNA, the CDR3 is TGCGCCAGCAGCTGGGGGACAGGGAGCGGGTCTTACACCTTC.

The J gene is TRBJ2-5, the V gene TRBV11-2, with D unresolved. V shed 2 bases and J shed 1 base, with 8 bases lying between them. Germline V gene lookup returns CDR1 SGHAT and CDR2 FQNNGV. This CDR3 spans 14 amino acids. The CDR3 sequence: CASSLLDLQETQYF. CDR3 bases: TGTGCCAGCAGCTTACTAGACCTCCAAGAGACCCAGTACTTC.

V is TRBV5-1 and J is TRBJ2-5, with TRBD1 matching over 7 bases. CDR3 size: 14 residues. Germline V gene lookup returns CDR1 SGHRS and CDR2 YFSETQ. V lost 5 bases, J lost 1 base, and 5 bases stayed unmatched. The CDR3 loop reads CASSTGQAQETQYF. In DNA form, the CDR3 reads TGCGCCAGCAGTACAGGACAGGCCCAAGAGACCCAGTACTTC.